A single sample is the source of the 25 T cell receptor beta chains below, sequenced in a study of vaccination effects on CD4 cells after COVID-19 (dated by TCRdb to between 2020 and 2023). After more than 9 days of culture, CD4+ T cells were isolated with the EasySep CD4+ T cell isolation kit. Each participant received two doses of an mRNA SARS-CoV-2 vaccine, either BNT162b2 or mRNA-1273. Their recognized antigens are unknown. The library came from the immunoSEQ multiplex PCR assay. TCRdb stores this immuneACCESS table with in-frame sequences only. Part of the clones is absent; in the studies checked, under half of the shortfall reflects unresolved V genes, and no reason is known for the rest. Recorded for this sample are tens of thousands of clones; 73% of them occurred a single time. The biggest ten clones account for roughly 2.1% of the sample. Sequenced here: CD4+ T cells from PBMCs cultured without peptide, sampled after COVID-19 vaccination. The receptor set was obtained from a human donor who received a COVID-19 vaccine.

The J gene is TRBJ2-2, the V gene TRBV18; D call uncertain. Per germline, CDR1 KGHSH and CDR2 LQKENI. This CDR3 region has 14 residues. Trimming took 3 bases from V and 7 from J, leaving 12 bases between them. CDR3 sequence (DNA): TGTGCCAGCTCACCGTATATAGGGCGCGGGGAGCTGTTTTTT. Amino acid sequence: CASSPYIGRGELFF.

The chain has TRBV6-5 and TRBJ2-7, with D possibly being TRBD2 (5 bases). V was trimmed by 6 bases and J by 3 bases, leaving 12 bases between them. Germline loops: CDR1 MNHEY, CDR2 SVGAGI. This CDR3 spans 13 amino acids. The CDR3: CASRAPGIYEQYV. The CDR3 bases are TGTGCCAGCAGAGCTCCCGGGATCTACGAGCAGTACGTC.

The chain joins TRBV3-1 (or the pseudogene TRBV3-2) to TRBJ1-2; 9 nucleotides agree with TRBD1. V lost 4 bases and J lost 6; bases outside the gene matches: 3. Germline CDR1 is LGHDT and CDR2 is YNNKEL (reference sequence). This CDR3 region has 13 residues. DNA for the CDR3: TGTGCCAGCAGCCCCCGACAGGGGGATGGCTACACCTTC. It specifies CASSPRQGDGYTF.

This clone was observed a single time. This rearrangement joins TRBV24-1 to TRBJ1-2; maybe TRBD1 (5 bases). The CDR3 extends over 16 amino acids. In germline, CDR1 is KGHDR, CDR2 SFDVKD. V lost 6 bases and J 4 bases, leaving 20 bases between the germline ends. The CDR3 DNA follows: TGTGCCACCAGTTCAGTCGCGGGGGACGCCCCCTATGGCTACACCTTC. It specifies CATSSVAGDAPYGYTF.

CDR3 DNA: TGCGCCAGCGGGGGGGATCAGGTCCCTGGAAACACCATATATTTT. The encoded protein is CASGGDQVPGNTIYF. This sequence joins TRBV5-1 and TRBJ1-3; the D gene is possibly TRBD1 (5 bases). Between the trimmed V and J ends, which lost 7 bases and 2 bases, there was a span of 16 bases. There are 15 residues in the CDR3. The germline CDR1 and CDR2 sequences are SGHRS and YFSETQ.

The chain carries TRBV9 and TRBJ2-3; 10 nucleotides align to TRBD2. The ends lost 0 bases at V and 2 bases at J; junction bases unmatched: 9. CDR1 SGDLS and CDR2 YYNGEE come from the germline V gene. The CDR3 has 18 amino acids. CDR3: CASSVGAAGGPNTDTQYF. DNA for the CDR3: TGTGCCAGCAGCGTAGGGGCAGCGGGGGGGCCAAACACAGATACGCAGTATTTT.

J is TRBJ1-6 and V is TRBV5-5; D is possibly TRBD1 (6 bases). Germline V gives CDR1 SGHKS, CDR2 YYEKEE (reference sequence). Trimming took 1 base from V and 10 from J, leaving 15 bases between them. The CDR3 is made up of 15 amino acids. This CDR3 reads CASSLFTGSPSPLHF. The CDR3 DNA reads as TGTGCCAGCAGCTTGTTCACAGGGTCCCCGTCACCCCTCCACTTT.

The rearrangement links TRBV6-5 to TRBJ1-4; no clear D. Germline CDR1 reads MNHEY; CDR2 reads SVGAGI. The length of the CDR3 is 16 residues. The ends were cut back, 4 bases at V and 0 bases at J, with 12 bases in the middle. This CDR3 is CASSSRSAATNEKLFF. DNA of the CDR3: TGTGCCAGCAGTTCAAGATCCGCTGCAACTAATGAAAAACTGTTTTTT.

The chain employs TRBV10-3 and TRBJ2-3; 8 bases are shared with TRBD2. V lost 6 bases, J lost 2 bases, and 4 bases stayed unmatched. From germline, CDR1 is ENHRY and CDR2 SYGVKD. The CDR3 is made up of 14 amino acids. The CDR3 DNA is TGTGCCATCAGAGCGGGGGCCACCACAGATACGCAGTATTTT. Translation gives CAIRAGATTDTQYF.

The chain has TRBV24-1 and TRBJ1-2; TRBD1 might be the D (5 bases). V lost 4 bases and J lost 8, with 13 bases in between. This CDR3 is 13 amino acids long. The germline CDR1 and CDR2 sequences are KGHDR and SFDVKD. DNA of the CDR3: TGTGCCACCAGTGACCAGGGCACGGAGGGCTACACCTTC. Amino acid sequence: CATSDQGTEGYTF.

The chain carries TRBV4-1 and TRBJ2-7, with D hard to call. Trimming stripped 1 base from V and 5 bases from J, with 12 bases between. Germline V gene sequence: CDR1 MGHRA, CDR2 YSYEKL. There are 14 residues in the CDR3. The CDR3 coding sequence is TGCGCCAGCAGCCAAGTAACACTCGGCCACGAGCAGTACGTC. Protein: CASSQVTLGHEQYV.

The gene calls are TRBV28 and TRBJ1-2; possible D gene TRBD1, 6 bases. Trimming removed 6 bases at V and 2 bases at J, with 10 bases between. The CDR3 consists of 13 residues. Germline V gene sequence: CDR1 MDHEN, CDR2 SYDVKM. The CDR3 reads CASSRTGNYGYTF. CDR3 in DNA: TGTGCCAGCAGCCGAACAGGGAACTATGGCTACACCTTC.

The chain combines TRBV6-5 with TRBJ2-1; D possibly corresponds to TRBD2 (6 bases). This CDR3 comprises 14 residues. Germline CDR1 is MNHEY and CDR2 is SVGAGI. The V end lost 8 bases, the J end lost 8 bases, and 19 bases lay between the germline ends. In DNA, the CDR3 is TGTGCCAGCGGGTCCGGGACTCGGGGTTATGAGCAGTTCTTC. Translated, it gives CASGSGTRGYEQFF.

The sample holds one count of this clone. The gene calls are TRBV4-1 and TRBJ2-2; D remains unclear. The germline V and J ends were trimmed by 1 base and 4 bases, with 10 bases remaining between them. CDR1 is MGHRA, CDR2 YSYEKL, per germline. This CDR3 comprises 15 residues. CDR3 nucleotides: TGCGCCAGCAGCCAAGGAGCAGGACCCACCGGGGAGCTGTTTTTT. This encodes CASSQGAGPTGELFF.

The V and J genes are TRBV29-1 and TRBJ1-4; D not certain. V lost 6 bases and J lost 2, with 7 bases in between. Germline loops: CDR1 SQVTM, CDR2 ANQGSEA. This CDR3 spans 12 amino acids. DNA for the CDR3: TGCAGCGTACTTCATACTAATGAAAAACTGTTTTTT. This encodes CSVLHTNEKLFF. Variable domain in full (rest from reference TRBV29-1 and TRBJ1-4): SAVISQKPSRDICQRGTSLTIQCQVDSQVTMMFWYRQQPGQSLTLIATANQGSEATYESGFVIDKFPISRPNLTFSTLTVSNMSPEDSSIYLCSVLHTNEKLFFGSGTQLSVL.

The rearrangement joins TRBV19 to TRBJ1-5; possible D gene TRBD1, 6 bases. This CDR3 contains 15 residues. The V gene's germline CDR1 is LNHDA and CDR2 SQIVND (reference sequence). The V end lost 7 bases, the J end lost 2 bases, and 15 bases lay between the germline ends. The CDR3 nucleotides are TGTGCCAGTACGGTCGTGAACAGGGGCAATCAGCCCCAGCATTTT. Amino acids: CASTVVNRGNQPQHF. The whole variable domain, filled in from reference TRBV19 and TRBJ1-5, reads DGGITQSPKYLFRKEGQNVTLSCEQNLNHDAMYWYRQDPGQGLRLIYYSQIVNDFQKGDIAEGYSVSREKKESFPLTVTSAQKNPTAFYLCASTVVNRGNQPQHFGDGTRLSIL.

The V and J genes are TRBV4-3 and TRBJ1-6, with a possible D match to TRBD1 (5 bases). Trimming shortened V by 1 base and J by 8 bases, and 9 bases separated the two germline ends. The V gene's germline CDR1 is LGHNA and CDR2 YSLEER. The length of the CDR3 is 14 residues. This CDR3 is CASSQVGADSPLHF. The CDR3 DNA reads TGCGCCAGCAGCCAAGTCGGGGCCGATTCACCCCTCCACTTT.

The V call is TRBV21-1, the J call TRBJ2-7; the table names TRBD1, a call not compared with the DNA. TRBV21-1 is labeled a pseudogene. The CDR3 totals 15 residues. The CDR3 DNA reads TGTGCCAGCAGCGCTTCGACAGGGGGCTCGTACGAGCAGTACGTC. The encoded protein is CASSASTGGSYEQYV.

The chain carries TRBV28 and TRBJ1-2, with D possibly matching TRBD1 (6 bases). This CDR3 contains 14 residues. Germline CDR1 MDHEN, CDR2 SYDVKM. The V end was cut by 5 bases, the J end by 7 bases, with 17 bases between. The CDR3 spells CASSLLPGVGGYTF. CDR3 bases: TGTGCCAGCAGTCTCCTCCCAGGGGTAGGTGGCTACACCTTC.

The rearrangement uses TRBV6-2 or TRBV6-3 and TRBJ2-1; TRBD1 aligns across 8 bases. V shed 0 bases, J shed 4 bases, and the junction held 5 bases outside the gene matches. CDR1 is MNHEY, CDR2 SVGEGT, per germline. The CDR3 consists of 16 residues. CDR3 DNA: TGTGCCAGCAGTTACTCGTCTCAGGGGGCATACAATGAGCAGTTCTTC. It specifies CASSYSSQGAYNEQFF.

The chain has TRBV6-5 and TRBJ1-5; 10 bases are shared with TRBD1. CDR1 is MNHEY and CDR2 is SVGAGI in the germline V gene. Losses at the gene ends were 6 bases for V and 5 bases for J; bases not matched to a gene: 7. This CDR3 comprises 15 residues. CDR3 region: CASSPDRGLDQPQHF. CDR3 coding DNA: TGTGCCAGCAGCCCAGACAGGGGGCTCGATCAGCCCCAGCATTTT.

This chain links TRBV2 with TRBJ2-2, with TRBD1 matching over 8 bases. Trimming removed 4 bases from V and 4 bases from J; junction bases left unmatched: 2. Germline V gene lookup returns CDR1 SNHLY and CDR2 FYNNEI. CDR3 length: 14 residues. CDR3 DNA sequence: TGTGCCAGCAGTGGGACAGGGATCACCGGGGAGCTGTTTTTT. Its translation: CASSGTGITGELFF.

This chain links TRBV5-5 with TRBJ2-7; possible D gene TRBD2, 5 bases. This CDR3 is built from 14 residues. Germline CDR1 is SGHKS and CDR2 is YYEKEE (reference sequence). Trimming cost V 4 bases and J 0 bases, with 11 bases left between them. The CDR3 DNA reads TGTGCCAGCAGCCGGACTTATAGCTCCTACGAGCAGTACGTC. Its translation: CASSRTYSSYEQYV.

This chain connects TRBV10-3 to TRBJ1-2, with 7 bases aligning to TRBD1. CDR1 is ENHRY, CDR2 SYGVKD, per germline. The CDR3 is 13 residues long. With 5 bases clipped from V and 3 bases from J, the junction kept 3 bases outside the gene matches. The CDR3 bases are TGTGCCATCAGTCCGGGACAGCACTATGGCTACACCTTC. It is translated as CAISPGQHYGYTF.

The rearrangement joins TRBV21-1 to TRBJ2-7; the table's D call TRBD2 went unverified against the DNA. TRBV21-1 corresponds to a pseudogene. The CDR3 sequence is 16 residues long. This CDR3 reads CASSTRTSGGPNEQYV. In DNA form, the CDR3 reads TGTGCCAGCAGCACTCGGACTAGCGGGGGGCCGAACGAGCAGTACGTC.